In this sample, the clone carrying this T cell receptor beta chain turned up a few times. Its antigen remains unidentified. TCRdb itself ran the 5' RACE reads through MiXCR, one entry per CDR3 protein. The table has about 240,000 distinct CDR3 sequences, 8% to 11% seen once; the top ten hold 2.6%. This sample is part of a study of CD8 T cells in ankylosing spondylitis. Study observations and caveats: There was a TCR beta motif, made of several highly homologous variants, that appeared characteristic of ankylosing spondylitis blood.

CDR1 and CDR2 (germline): SGHTA, FQGNSA. This CDR3 comprises 15 residues. Trimming removed 5 bases from V and 5 bases from J; junction bases left unmatched: 8. This sequence originates from a male donor with ankylosing spondylitis or in good health (not recorded which). The rearrangement links TRBV7-2 to TRBJ2-5, with TRBD2 matching over 10 bases. What was sequenced was blood, either unsorted or a sorted T cell fraction (not recorded which). The CDR3 nucleotides read TGTGCCAGCAGCCCCCAGCGGGGGGGCGGGGAGACCCAGTACTTC. Protein: CASSPQRGGGETQYF.